Sequencing of this T cell receptor beta chain was carried out in a study of beta chain bispecific antibodies for T cell cancers. On the study more broadly: The leukemia lines expressed TRBV12-3 (Jurkat) and TRBV5-5 (HPB-ALL).

The germline V gene has CDR1 MNHEY and CDR2 SMNVEV (reference sequence). CDR3 size: 12 residues. Findings of the study overall: Normal T cells contributed less of the targeted TRBV signal than the leukemia cells did. TRBV-directed bispecific antibodies appeared to leave all non-targeted, unrelated TRBV family members unaffected. Versus anti-CD19, anti-TRBV12 exposure cut the TRBV12-3 share of TRBV signal by over 98%.

Blood mononuclear cells were expanded for 2 to 4 days using either OKT3 anti-CD3 antibody or CD3/CD28 beads. This sample: Jurkat plus normal T cells with anti-TRBV12 bispecific. Clonotype quantities came from unique molecular identifier barcode counts. One entry per CDR3 protein results from TCRdb running MiXCR on the 5' RACE reads. Counted here are around 19,000 distinct CDR3 sequences, about 2% occurring once; the ten biggest clones make up about 4.8%. This clonotype was observed at least ten times. Its antigen is undetermined. This sequence was found in a human donor in good health. Some clones in this sample may be carry-over from other donors' samples. This specimen was healthy donor T cells cultured with leukemia cells, taken from a culture containing a bispecific antibody targeting TCR Vbeta12. J is TRBJ2-3 and V is TRBV27; either TRBD1 or TRBD2 may supply D (5 bases each). This CDR3 is CGTGDPTDTQYF. As DNA, the CDR3 is TGTGGGACCGGGGACCCCACAGATACGCAGTATTTT.